These T cell receptor beta chains were read from a single sample in a study of T cells in narcolepsy. Clones were sequenced by immunoSEQ multiplex PCR, and TCRdb holds only the in-frame ones, with some missing. Among 35,000 or so clones listed, 70% to 85% were seen once. The sequencing input was CD45RA- memory CD4+ T cells from PBMCs. These receptors were taken from a human donor with narcolepsy. Each CDR3 is given with its conserved first and last residue. The D gene is left open where the match is weak. Clone size is not always given. Where it is, it says once, few, many or a class for expanded clones.

v_call	d_call	clone_size	j_call	cdr3_aa	cdr3_nt
TRBV11-3	TRBD1	-	TRBJ1-3	CASSFWSSGQAFSGNTIYF	TGTGCCAGCAGCTTCTGGTCGTCAGGACAGGCCTTCTCTGGAAACACCATATATTTT
TRBV6-5	-	-	TRBJ1-6	CASNQAGEHSPLHF	TGTGCCAGCAACCAGGCAGGGGAGCATTCACCCCTCCACTTT
TRBV11-3	TRBD2	-	TRBJ2-2	CASSLGSGGAHGELFF	TGTGCCAGCAGCTTGGGTAGCGGGGGGGCACACGGGGAGCTGTTTTTT
TRBV6-1	TRBD1	-	TRBJ2-7	CASRRQGATYEQYF	TGTGCCAGCAGACGACAGGGGGCTACGTACGAGCAGTACTTC
TRBV6-5	TRBD1	once	TRBJ1-1	CASSYTGQGNTEAFF	TGTGCCAGCAGTTACACGGGACAGGGCAATACTGAAGCTTTCTTT
TRBV4-3	TRBD1	-	TRBJ2-4	CASSHQTGMGNIQYF	TGCGCCAGCAGCCACCAGACAGGGATGGGAAACATTCAGTACTTC
TRBV11-1	TRBD1	-	TRBJ2-7	CASSSRQGSRYEQYF	TGTGCCAGCAGCTCGCGACAGGGATCAAGGTACGAGCAGTACTTC
TRBV5-4	-	-	TRBJ1-2	CASSVGAEVYGYTF	TGTGCCAGCAGCGTTGGGGCGGAGGTCTATGGCTACACCTTC
TRBV11-2	TRBD1	-	TRBJ2-4	CASSFDRVNIQYF	TGTGCCAGCAGCTTCGACAGGGTAAACATTCAGTACTTC
TRBV6-5	-	-	TRBJ2-7	CASRRDSYEQYF	TGTGCCAGCCGGAGGGATTCCTACGAGCAGTACTTC
TRBV30	-	once	TRBJ2-3	CAWSPGPTYTDTQYF	TGTGCCTGGAGTCCAGGACCCACTTACACAGATACGCAGTATTTT
TRBV9	-	-	TRBJ1-1	CASSADPGHGEAFF	TGTGCCAGCAGCGCCGACCCGGGACACGGAGAAGCTTTCTTT
TRBV6-5	-	few	TRBJ2-5	CASSYDGGLPKETQYF	TGTGCCAGCAGTTACGACGGGGGCCTCCCAAAAGAGACCCAGTACTTC
TRBV30	-	-	TRBJ2-1	CAWSVDGEQFF	TGTGCCTGGAGTGTCGACGGGGAGCAGTTCTTC
TRBV7-2	-	-	TRBJ2-7	CASSLAGTVSYEQYF	TGTGCCAGCAGCTTAGCCGGGACGGTCTCCTACGAGCAGTACTTC
TRBV6-6	-	-	TRBJ2-1	CASSPGQGGYNEQFF	TGTGCCAGCAGTCCCGGGCAGGGAGGATACAATGAGCAGTTCTTC
TRBV6-6	TRBD1	-	TRBJ1-2	CASSYSGQGVYGYTF	TGTGCCAGCAGTTACTCGGGACAGGGAGTCTATGGCTACACCTTC
TRBV7-9	-	-	TRBJ1-1	CASGLPRTTWTEAFF	TGTGCCAGCGGCCTACCCCGGACCACCTGGACTGAAGCTTTCTTT
TRBV25-1	-	-	TRBJ1-2	CASSEVGWSSEYGYTF	TGTGCCAGCAGTGAAGTGGGTTGGAGTTCGGAGTATGGCTACACCTTC
TRBV6-5	-	-	TRBJ2-7	CASSRGPGAYEQYF	TGTGCCAGCAGTAGGGGTCCTGGGGCCTACGAGCAGTACTTC
TRBV11-3	TRBD1	-	TRBJ1-6	CASSSRTGGSLHF	TGTGCCAGCAGCTCCAGGACAGGGGGCTCCCTCCACTTT
TRBV10-3	TRBD1	-	TRBJ1-2	CAINDDREGGYTF	TGTGCCATCAACGACGACAGGGAGGGTGGCTACACCTTC
TRBV6-1	-	-	TRBJ2-4	CASTDLSSILGLQYF	TGTGCCAGCACGGACCTGAGTTCCATCCTAGGCCTTCAGTACTTC
TRBV9	TRBD1	-	TRBJ1-2	CASSANVGATGGGYTF	TGTGCCAGCAGCGCTAACGTAGGGGCGACAGGGGGTGGCTACACCTTC
TRBV10-3	-	-	TRBJ1-5	CAISESRVGNQPQHF	TGTGCCATCAGTGAGTCGAGGGTGGGGAATCAGCCCCAGCATTTT
TRBV5-4	-	once	TRBJ1-1	CASSSNRVDTEAFF	TGTGCCAGCAGCTCAAACAGGGTGGACACTGAAGCTTTCTTT
TRBV20-1	-	-	TRBJ2-7	CSASSQDEQYF	TGCAGTGCTAGTTCCCAAGACGAGCAGTACTTC
TRBV2	-	-	TRBJ2-1	CASSVSGGLYNEQFF	TGTGCCAGCAGTGTTTCCGGGGGCCTTTACAATGAGCAGTTCTTC
TRBV5-6	-	-	TRBJ2-3	CASSFGRTATDTQYF	TGTGCCAGCAGCTTCGGGAGAACGGCAACAGATACGCAGTATTTT
TRBV14	TRBD2	-	TRBJ2-3	CASSQRTSGTDTQYF	TGTGCCAGCAGCCAAAGGACTAGCGGGACAGATACGCAGTATTTT
TRBV5-8	-	-	TRBJ2-7	CASSLDWTVSYEQYF	TGTGCCAGCAGCTTGGATTGGACAGTGTCCTACGAGCAGTACTTC
TRBV29-1	-	-	TRBJ1-5	CSVATDYSNQPQHF	TGCAGCGTTGCGACAGACTATAGTAATCAGCCCCAGCATTTT
TRBV2	-	-	TRBJ1-4	CASTGQLATNEKLFF	TGTGCCAGCACCGGGCAGCTTGCAACTAATGAAAAACTGTTTTTT
TRBV6-4	-	-	TRBJ1-1	CASSFRDRGNTEAFF	TGTGCCAGCAGTTTTAGGGATCGAGGTAACACTGAAGCTTTCTTT
TRBV10-3	-	-	TRBJ2-5	CAISNQETQYF	TGTGCCATCAGCAACCAAGAGACCCAGTACTTC
TRBV29-1	TRBD1	-	TRBJ2-7	CSVGDRGQYEQYF	TGCAGCGTTGGGGACAGGGGGCAGTACGAGCAGTACTTC
TRBV28	-	-	TRBJ1-2	CASFDSLDYGYTF	TGTGCCAGTTTTGACAGTTTAGACTATGGCTACACCTTC
TRBV5-8	-	once	TRBJ2-5	CASSPRLIQETQYF	TGTGCCAGCAGCCCGCGACTAATACAAGAGACCCAGTACTTC
TRBV2	-	once	TRBJ2-3	CASSKEGTDTQYF	TGTGCCAGCAGCAAGGAGGGCACAGATACGCAGTATTTT
TRBV5-6	TRBD1	-	TRBJ2-7	CASNRDRAGEQYF	TGTGCCAGCAACCGGGACAGGGCAGGAGAGCAGTACTTC
TRBV6-5	TRBD1	-	TRBJ2-7	CASSRDRDEQYF	TGTGCCAGCAGTCGCGACAGGGACGAGCAGTACTTC
TRBV7-7	TRBD1	-	TRBJ2-5	CASSKTGVRETQYF	TGTGCCAGCAGCAAAACAGGGGTGCGAGAGACCCAGTACTTC
TRBV18	-	-	TRBJ1-1	CASSPGGRSGPEAFF	TGTGCCAGCTCACCAGGTGGGAGGAGCGGGCCTGAAGCTTTCTTT
TRBV2	TRBD1	-	TRBJ1-2	CASRLGQQPNYGYTF	TGTGCCAGCAGACTGGGACAGCAGCCTAACTATGGCTACACCTTC
TRBV9	-	-	TRBJ1-1	CASSPVGFGNTEAFF	TGTGCCAGCAGCCCAGTGGGGTTCGGAAACACTGAAGCTTTCTTT
TRBV2	TRBD2	-	TRBJ2-3	CASRIGGAVDTQYF	TGTGCCAGCAGAATCGGGGGGGCCGTGGATACGCAGTATTTT
TRBV19	-	-	TRBJ1-3	CASSIGLMAGNTIYF	TGTGCCAGTAGTATAGGCCTCATGGCTGGAAACACCATATATTTT
TRBV25-1	TRBD2	-	TRBJ2-3	CASSFAGTSGDTQYF	TGTGCCAGCAGTTTTGCCGGGACTAGCGGAGATACGCAGTATTTT
TRBV7-9	TRBD2	once	TRBJ2-2	CASSLRSGGAEELFF	TGTGCCAGCAGCTTACGCAGCGGGGGGGCCGAGGAGCTGTTTTTT
TRBV11-3	-	-	TRBJ1-3	CASSFAADTGNTIYF	TGTGCCAGCAGCTTCGCGGCAGATACTGGAAACACCATATATTTT
TRBV11-3	-	-	TRBJ2-7	CASSLGGGNYEQYF	TGTGCCAGCAGCTTAGGAGGCGGCAACTACGAGCAGTACTTC
TRBV5-4	TRBD1	-	TRBJ1-4	CASSTDRATNEKLFF	TGTGCCAGCAGCACGGACAGGGCCACTAATGAAAAACTGTTTTTT
TRBV30	-	-	TRBJ2-5	CAWSKPPGETQYF	TGTGCCTGGAGCAAGCCGCCGGGGGAGACCCAGTACTTC
TRBV30	-	-	TRBJ1-5	CAWNTRVTAGLEPQHF	TGTGCCTGGAACACTAGGGTGACAGCCGGGTTAGAGCCCCAGCATTTT
TRBV23-1	TRBD2	-	TRBJ2-7	CASSPSGGAYEQYF	TGCGCCAGCAGTCCCAGCGGGGGAGCCTACGAGCAGTACTTC
TRBV23-1	TRBD1	-	TRBJ1-5	CASSRPGQPKPQHF	TGCGCCAGCAGTCGACCGGGACAGCCGAAACCCCAGCATTTT
TRBV10-3	-	-	TRBJ2-4	CASRDPERHIQYF	TGTGCCTCTAGGGACCCAGAGCGGCACATTCAGTACTTC
TRBV6-5	TRBD2	-	TRBJ2-3	CASKASGGNTQYF	TGTGCCAGCAAGGCTAGCGGGGGGAATACGCAGTATTTT
TRBV4-2	TRBD1	-	TRBJ1-5	CASSLGGGQGNQPQHF	TGTGCCAGCAGCTTGGGGGGAGGACAGGGAAATCAGCCCCAGCATTTT